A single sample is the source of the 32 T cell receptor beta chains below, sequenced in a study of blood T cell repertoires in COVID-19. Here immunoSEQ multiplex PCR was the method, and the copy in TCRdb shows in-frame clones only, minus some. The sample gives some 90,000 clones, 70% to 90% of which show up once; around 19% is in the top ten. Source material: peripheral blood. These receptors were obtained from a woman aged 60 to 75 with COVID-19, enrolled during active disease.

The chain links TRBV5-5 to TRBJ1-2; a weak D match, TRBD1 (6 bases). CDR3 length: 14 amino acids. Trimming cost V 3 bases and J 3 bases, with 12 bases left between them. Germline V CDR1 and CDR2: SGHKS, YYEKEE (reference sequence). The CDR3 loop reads CASSSQTGDYGYTF. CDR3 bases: TGTGCCAGCAGCTCCCAGACAGGCGACTATGGCTACACCTTC.

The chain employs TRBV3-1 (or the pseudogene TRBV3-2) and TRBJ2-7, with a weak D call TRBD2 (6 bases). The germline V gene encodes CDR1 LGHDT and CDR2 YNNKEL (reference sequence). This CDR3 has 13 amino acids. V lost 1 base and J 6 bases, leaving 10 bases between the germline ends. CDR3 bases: TGTGCCAGCAGCCAAGTGCTCGGGGGCGAGCAGTACTTC. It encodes CASSQVLGGEQYF.

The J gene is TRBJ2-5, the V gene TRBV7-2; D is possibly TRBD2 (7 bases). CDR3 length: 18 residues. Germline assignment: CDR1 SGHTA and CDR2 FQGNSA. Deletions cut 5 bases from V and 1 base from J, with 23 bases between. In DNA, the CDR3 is TGTGCCAGCAGCCGTATTGGAGGTTTGGGGGGGCTCCAAGAGACCCAGTACTTC. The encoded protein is CASSRIGGLGGLQETQYF. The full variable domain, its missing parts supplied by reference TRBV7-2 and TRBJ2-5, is GAGVSQSPSNKVTEKGKDVELRCDPISGHTALYWYRQSLGQGLEFLIYFQGNSAPDKSGLPSDRFSAERTGGSVSTLTIQRTQQEDSAVYLCASSRIGGLGGLQETQYFGPGTRLLVL.

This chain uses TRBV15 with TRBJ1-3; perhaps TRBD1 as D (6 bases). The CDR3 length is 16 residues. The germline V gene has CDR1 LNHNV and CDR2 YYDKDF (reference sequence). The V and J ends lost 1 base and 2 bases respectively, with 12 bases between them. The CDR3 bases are TGTGCCACCAGCAGAGGGCAGAGACAGGCTGGAAACACCATATATTTT. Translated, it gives CATSRGQRQAGNTIYF.

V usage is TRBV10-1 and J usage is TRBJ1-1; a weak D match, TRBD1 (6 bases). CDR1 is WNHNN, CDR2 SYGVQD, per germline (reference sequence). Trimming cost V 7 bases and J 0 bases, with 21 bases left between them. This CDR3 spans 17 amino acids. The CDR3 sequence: CASKSPGEGSMNTEAFF. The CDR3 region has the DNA TGCGCCAGCAAGTCACCAGGGGAGGGAAGTATGAACACTGAAGCTTTCTTT.

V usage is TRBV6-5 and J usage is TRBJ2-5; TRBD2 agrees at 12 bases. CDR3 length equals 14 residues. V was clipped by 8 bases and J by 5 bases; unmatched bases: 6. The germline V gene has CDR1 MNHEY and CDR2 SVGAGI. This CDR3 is CASGRLAGVETQYF. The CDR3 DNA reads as TGTGCCAGCGGCCGACTAGCGGGGGTTGAGACCCAGTACTTC.

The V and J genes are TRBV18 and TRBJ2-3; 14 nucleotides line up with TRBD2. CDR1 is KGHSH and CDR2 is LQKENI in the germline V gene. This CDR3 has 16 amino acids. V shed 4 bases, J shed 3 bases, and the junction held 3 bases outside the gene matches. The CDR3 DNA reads TGTGCCAGCTCACTGCGGACTAGCGGGGGGACAGATACGCAGTATTTT. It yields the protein CASSLRTSGGTDTQYF.

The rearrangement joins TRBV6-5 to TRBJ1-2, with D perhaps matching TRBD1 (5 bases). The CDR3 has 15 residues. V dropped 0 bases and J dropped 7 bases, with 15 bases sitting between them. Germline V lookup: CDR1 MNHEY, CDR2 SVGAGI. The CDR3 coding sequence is TGTGCCAGCAGTTACTCGAGTTTAGGGGATGGTGGCTACACCTTC. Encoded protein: CASSYSSLGDGGYTF.

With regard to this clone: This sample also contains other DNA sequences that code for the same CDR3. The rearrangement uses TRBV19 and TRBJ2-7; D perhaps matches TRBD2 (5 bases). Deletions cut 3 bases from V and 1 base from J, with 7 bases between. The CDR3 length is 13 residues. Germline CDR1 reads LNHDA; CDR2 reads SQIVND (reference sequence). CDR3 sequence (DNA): TGTGCCAGTAGTATTTCGGGGTCCTACGAGCAGTACTTC. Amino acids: CASSISGSYEQYF.

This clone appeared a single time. CDR3 nucleotides: TGTGCCAGCAGCCCCGGGACCTACGAGCAGTACTTC. Translating gives CASSPGTYEQYF. V is TRBV5-6 and J is TRBJ2-7, with a tentative D call TRBD2 (5 bases). CDR3 length: 12 amino acids. CDR1 is SGHDT, CDR2 YYEEEE, per germline. Trimming pared 4 bases from V and 2 bases from J, leaving 7 bases between.

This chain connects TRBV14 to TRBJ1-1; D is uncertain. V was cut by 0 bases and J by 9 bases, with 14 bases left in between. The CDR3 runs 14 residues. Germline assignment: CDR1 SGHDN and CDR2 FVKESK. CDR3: CASSQDPHVPKAFF. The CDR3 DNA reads TGTGCCAGCAGCCAAGATCCACATGTCCCAAAAGCTTTCTTT.

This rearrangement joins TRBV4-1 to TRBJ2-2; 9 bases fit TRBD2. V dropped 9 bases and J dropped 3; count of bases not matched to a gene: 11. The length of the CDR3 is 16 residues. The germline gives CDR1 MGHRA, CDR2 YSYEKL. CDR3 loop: CASKPETSGYTGELFF. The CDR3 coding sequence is TGCGCCAGTAAACCCGAGACTAGCGGATACACCGGGGAGCTGTTTTTT.

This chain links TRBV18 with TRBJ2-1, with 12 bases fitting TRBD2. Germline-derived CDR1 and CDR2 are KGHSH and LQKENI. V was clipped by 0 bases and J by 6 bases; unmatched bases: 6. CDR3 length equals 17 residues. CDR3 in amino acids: CASSPPSSGGAGNEQFF. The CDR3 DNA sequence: TGTGCCAGCTCACCACCGTCTAGCGGGGGGGCGGGCAATGAGCAGTTCTTC.

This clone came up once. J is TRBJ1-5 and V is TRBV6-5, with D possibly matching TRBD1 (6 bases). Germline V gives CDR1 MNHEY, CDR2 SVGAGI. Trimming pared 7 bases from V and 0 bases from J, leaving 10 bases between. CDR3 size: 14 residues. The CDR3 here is CASNTGSSNQPQHF. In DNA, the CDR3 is TGTGCCAGCAACACAGGGAGTAGCAATCAGCCCCAGCATTTT.

The CDR3 spells CASSPVANYGYTF. DNA for the CDR3: TGTGCCAGCAGCCCCGTAGCTAACTATGGCTACACCTTC. The chain links TRBV9 to TRBJ1-2; D gene ambiguous. The CDR3 loop spans 13 amino acids. V was trimmed by 4 bases and J by 0 bases, leaving 7 bases between them. Germline V gene lookup returns CDR1 SGDLS and CDR2 YYNGEE.

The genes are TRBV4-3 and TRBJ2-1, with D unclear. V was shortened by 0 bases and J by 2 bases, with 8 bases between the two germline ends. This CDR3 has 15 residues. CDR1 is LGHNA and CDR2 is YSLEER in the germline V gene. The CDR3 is CASSQDWAPYNEQFF. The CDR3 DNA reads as TGCGCCAGCAGCCAAGACTGGGCCCCCTACAATGAGCAGTTCTTC.

The CDR3 region is CASSSGQRGTQYF. The CDR3 coding sequence is TGTGCCAGCAGCTCGGGACAGAGAGGGACCCAGTACTTC. The gene calls are TRBV7-9 and TRBJ2-5; 7 nucleotides line up with TRBD1. The CDR3 runs to 13 residues. Germline loops: CDR1 SEHNR, CDR2 FQNEAQ (reference sequence). Trimming at V came to 4 bases and at J to 7 bases, leaving 6 bases not matched to a gene.

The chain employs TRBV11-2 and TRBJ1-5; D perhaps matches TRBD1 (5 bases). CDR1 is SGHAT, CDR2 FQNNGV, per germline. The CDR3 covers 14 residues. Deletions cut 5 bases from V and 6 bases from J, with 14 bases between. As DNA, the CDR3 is TGTGCCAGCAGCGGGGGGGTGGTTGGTCAGCCCCAGCATTTT. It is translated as CASSGGVVGQPQHF.

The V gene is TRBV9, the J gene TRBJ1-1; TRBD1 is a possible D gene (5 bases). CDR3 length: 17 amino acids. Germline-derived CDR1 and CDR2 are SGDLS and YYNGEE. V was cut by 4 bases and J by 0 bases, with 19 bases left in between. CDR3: CASSPTPQRGVNTEAFF. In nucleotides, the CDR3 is TGTGCCAGCAGCCCAACACCCCAACGGGGGGTGAACACTGAAGCTTTCTTT.

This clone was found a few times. The CDR3 loop is CASSEGGPGQGLHEQYF. The CDR3 DNA is TGTGCCAGCAGTGAAGGCGGGCCGGGACAGGGTTTACACGAGCAGTACTTC. V and J are TRBV2 and TRBJ2-7; 9 bases are shared with TRBD1. V shed 1 base, J shed 5 bases, and the junction held 12 bases outside the gene matches. Germline-derived CDR1 and CDR2 are SNHLY and FYNNEI. The CDR3 is made up of 17 amino acids.

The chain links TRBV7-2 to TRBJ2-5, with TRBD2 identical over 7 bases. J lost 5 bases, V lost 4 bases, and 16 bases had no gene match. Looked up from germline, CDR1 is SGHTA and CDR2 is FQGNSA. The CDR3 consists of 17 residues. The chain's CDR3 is CASSYLAAALSRETQYF. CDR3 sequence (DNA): TGTGCCAGCAGCTACCTAGCGGCAGCCCTTAGTAGGGAGACCCAGTACTTC.

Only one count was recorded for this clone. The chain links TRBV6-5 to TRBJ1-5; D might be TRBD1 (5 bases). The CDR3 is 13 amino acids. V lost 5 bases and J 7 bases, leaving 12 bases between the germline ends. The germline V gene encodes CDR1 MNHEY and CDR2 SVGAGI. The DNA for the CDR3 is TGTGCCAGCAGTATCAGGGTACACCAGCCCCAGCATTTT. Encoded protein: CASSIRVHQPQHF.

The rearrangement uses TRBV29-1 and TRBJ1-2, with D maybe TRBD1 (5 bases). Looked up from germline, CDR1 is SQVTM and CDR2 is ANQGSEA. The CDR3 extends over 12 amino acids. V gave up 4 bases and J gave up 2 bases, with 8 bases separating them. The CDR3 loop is CSVGAGNYGYTF. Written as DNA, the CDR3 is TGCAGCGTTGGAGCAGGGAACTATGGCTACACCTTC.

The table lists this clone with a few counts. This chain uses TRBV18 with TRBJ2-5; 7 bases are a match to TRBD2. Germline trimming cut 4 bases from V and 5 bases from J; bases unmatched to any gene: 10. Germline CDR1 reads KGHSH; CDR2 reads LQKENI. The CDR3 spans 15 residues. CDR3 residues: CASSLDQRGSETQYF. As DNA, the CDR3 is TGTGCCAGCTCACTGGACCAGCGGGGCAGTGAGACCCAGTACTTC.

CDR3 DNA sequence: TGTGCCAGCAGTCCACAGCAATATAGCAATCAGCCCCAGCATTTT. Translation: CASSPQQYSNQPQHF. The gene calls are TRBV2 and TRBJ1-5, with no clear D. Germline V gene data show CDR1 as SNHLY and CDR2 as FYNNEI. V gave up 5 bases and J gave up 0 bases, with 11 bases separating them. The CDR3 is 15 residues long.

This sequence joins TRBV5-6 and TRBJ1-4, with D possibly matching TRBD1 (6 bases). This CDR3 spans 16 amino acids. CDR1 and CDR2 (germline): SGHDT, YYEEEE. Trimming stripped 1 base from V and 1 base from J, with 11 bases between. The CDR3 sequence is CASSLPGAITNEKLFF. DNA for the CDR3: TGTGCCAGCAGCTTGCCAGGGGCGATAACTAATGAAAAACTGTTTTTT.

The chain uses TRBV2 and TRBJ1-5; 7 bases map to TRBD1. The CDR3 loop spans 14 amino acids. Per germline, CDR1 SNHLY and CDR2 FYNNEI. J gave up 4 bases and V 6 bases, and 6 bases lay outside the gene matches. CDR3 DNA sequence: TGTGCCAGCAGGGGGACAGCTTCTAATCAGCCCCAGCATTTT. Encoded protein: CASRGTASNQPQHF. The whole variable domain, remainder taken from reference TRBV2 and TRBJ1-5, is EPEVTQTPSHQVTQMGQEVILRCVPISNHLYFYWYRQILGQKVEFLVSFYNNEISEKSEIFDDQFSVERPDGSNFTLKIRSTKLEDSAMYFCASRGTASNQPQHFGDGTRLSIL.

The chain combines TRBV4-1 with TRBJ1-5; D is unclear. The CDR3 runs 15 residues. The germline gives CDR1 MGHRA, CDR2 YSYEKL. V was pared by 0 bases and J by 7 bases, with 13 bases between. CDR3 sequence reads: CASSQDVTDQQPQHF. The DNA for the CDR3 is TGCGCCAGCAGCCAAGATGTAACAGATCAACAGCCCCAGCATTTT.

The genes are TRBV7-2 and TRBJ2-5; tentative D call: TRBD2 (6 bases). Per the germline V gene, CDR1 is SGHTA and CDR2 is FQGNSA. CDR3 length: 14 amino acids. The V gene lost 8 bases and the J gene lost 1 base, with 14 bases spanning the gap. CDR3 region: CASGRAGSQETQYF. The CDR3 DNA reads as TGTGCCAGCGGACGGGCGGGGTCCCAAGAGACCCAGTACTTC.

CDR3 in amino acids: CASKQGQAGNTQYF. The CDR3 DNA sequence: TGTGCCAGCAAGCAGGGACAGGCTGGGAATACGCAGTATTTT. The gene calls are TRBV2 and TRBJ2-3; 8 positions match TRBD1. V lost 7 bases, J lost 7 bases, and 10 bases stayed unmatched. CDR1 SNHLY and CDR2 FYNNEI come from the germline V gene. The CDR3 covers 14 residues.

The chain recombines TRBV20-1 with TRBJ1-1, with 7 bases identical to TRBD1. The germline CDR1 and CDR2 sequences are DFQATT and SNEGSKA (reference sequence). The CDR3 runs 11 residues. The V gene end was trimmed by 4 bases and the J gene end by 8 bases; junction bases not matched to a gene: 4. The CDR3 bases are TGCAGTGCTACTATCAGGGGGGAAGCTTTCTTT. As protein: CSATIRGEAFF.

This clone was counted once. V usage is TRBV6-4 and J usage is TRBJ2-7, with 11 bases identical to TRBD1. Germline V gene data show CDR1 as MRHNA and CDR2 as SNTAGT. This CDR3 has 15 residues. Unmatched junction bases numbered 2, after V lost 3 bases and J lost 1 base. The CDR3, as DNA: TGTGCCAGCAGTGAAGGACAGGGGGCTTCCTACGAGCAGTACTTC. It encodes CASSEGQGASYEQYF.